A selection of T cell receptor beta chains follows, all from one sample in a study of blood T cells in healthy people across ages. TCRdb itself ran the 5' RACE reads through MiXCR, one entry per CDR3 protein. This repertoire shows about 1,400,000 distinct CDR3 sequences, roughly 45% found once; its top ten account for approximately 7.9%. The sample taken for sequencing was blood. These receptors came from a woman under 30 in good health. Each CDR3 is given with its conserved first and last residue. D genes are given only for firm matches. The size field is filled for only some rows; it gives once, few, many or a size class.

J: TRBJ1-5; V: TRBV6-6; D: TRBD1; size: .; CDR3: CASSYGTGGPQHF; DNA: TGTGCCAGCAGTTACGGGACAGGGGGGCCCCAGCATTTT
J: TRBJ2-7; V: TRBV4-3; D: .; size: .; CDR3: CASSQALGAEQYF; DNA: TGCGCCAGCAGCCAAGCTTTAGGGGCCGAGCAGTACTTC
J: TRBJ2-5; V: TRBV4-1; D: .; size: .; CDR3: CASSQEGGQETQYF; DNA: TGTGCCAGCAGCCAAGAAGGCGGGCAAGAGACCCAGTACTTC
J: TRBJ2-2; V: TRBV27; D: .; size: .; CDR3: CASSLRDSRNTGELFF; DNA: TGTGCCAGCAGTTTACGCGACAGCCGAAACACCGGGGAGCTGTTTTTT
J: TRBJ1-2; V: TRBV24-1; D: .; size: .; CDR3: CATSDWQGLSYTF; DNA: TGTGCCACCAGTGATTGGCAGGGGTTGAGCTACACCTTC
J: TRBJ1-2; V: TRBV3-1; D: .; size: .; CDR3: CASSRQGCGYTF; DNA: TGTGCCAGCAGCCGCCAGGGGTGTGGCTACACCTTC
J: TRBJ1-4; V: TRBV4-1; D: TRBD1; size: .; CDR3: CASSQTDRGATNEKLFF; DNA: TGCGCCAGCAGCCAAACTGACAGGGGCGCAACTAATGAAAAACTGTTTTTT
J: TRBJ2-6; V: TRBV18; D: .; size: .; CDR3: CASSPYLEGTYGANVLTF; DNA: TGTGCCAGCTCACCATATTTAGAGGGGACATACGGGGCCAACGTCCTGACTTTC
J: TRBJ2-3; V: TRBV7-9; D: .; size: few; CDR3: CASSSEDIYGADTQYF; DNA: TGTGCCAGCAGCTCAGAGGACATCTACGGGGCAGATACGCAGTATTTT
J: TRBJ2-7; V: TRBV15; D: .; size: few; CDR3: CATSTGSGDYHPFSYEQYF; DNA: TGTGCCACCAGCACTGGGTCAGGGGATTACCATCCATTCTCCTACGAGCAGTACTTC
J: TRBJ2-3; V: TRBV15; D: TRBD2; size: .; CDR3: CATSRVLTPRAGGTDTQYF; DNA: TGTGCCACCAGCAGAGTCCTCACCCCTCGAGCGGGGGGCACAGATACGCAGTATTTT
J: TRBJ1-1; V: TRBV4-1; D: TRBD1; size: .; CDR3: CASSQAGGDTEAFF; DNA: TGCGCCAGCAGCCAAGCAGGGGGGGACACTGAAGCTTTCTTT
J: TRBJ2-5; V: TRBV12-5; D: TRBD1; size: few; CDR3: CASGAPRTGGETQYF; DNA: TGTGCTAGTGGTGCCCCCCGGACAGGGGGAGAGACCCAGTACTTC
J: TRBJ2-5; V: TRBV15; D: TRBD2; size: .; CDR3: CATSSPGTSGSRQETQYF; DNA: TGTGCCACCAGCAGCCCCGGGACTAGCGGGAGCCGACAAGAGACCCAGTACTTC
J: TRBJ2-3; V: TRBV7-8; D: TRBD2; size: few; CDR3: CASSIGASGYTSTDTQYF; DNA: TGTGCCAGCAGCATCGGTGCTAGCGGCTATACAAGCACAGATACGCAGTATTTT
J: TRBJ1-1; V: TRBV6-1; D: .; size: once; CDR3: CASSVLGRGAFF; DNA: TGTGCCAGCAGTGTATTGGGGCGGGGAGCTTTCTTT
J: TRBJ1-4; V: TRBV6-5; D: TRBD1; size: once; CDR3: CASSKDRGYEKLFF; DNA: TGTGCCAGCAGTAAGGACAGGGGGTATGAAAAACTGTTTTTT
J: TRBJ1-5; V: TRBV4-1; D: .; size: .; CDR3: CASSQVEMSNQPQHF; DNA: TGCGCCAGCAGCCAAGTAGAGATGTCTAATCAGCCCCAGCATTTT
J: TRBJ2-5; V: TRBV30; D: .; size: .; CDR3: CAWSVSPETQYF; DNA: TGTGCCTGGAGTGTATCCCCCGAGACCCAGTACTTC
J: TRBJ1-1; V: TRBV20-1; D: TRBD1; size: once; CDR3: CSATLTNRGDLAFF; DNA: TGCAGTGCTACCCTGACCAACAGGGGGGATTTGGCTTTCTTT
J: TRBJ2-2; V: TRBV5-1; D: .; size: .; CDR3: CASSPGSNTGELFF; DNA: TGCGCCAGCAGCCCGGGCTCGAACACCGGGGAGCTGTTTTTT
J: TRBJ2-3; V: TRBV5-1; D: .; size: few; CDR3: CASSLDRPRTDTQYF; DNA: TGCGCCAGCAGCTTGGACAGGCCGAGGACAGATACGCAGTATTTT
J: TRBJ2-1; V: TRBV6-1; D: TRBD2; size: few; CDR3: CASSEASGVINEQFF; DNA: TGTGCCAGCAGTGAAGCTAGCGGGGTTATAAATGAGCAGTTCTTC
J: TRBJ2-7; V: TRBV11-2; D: TRBD2; size: .; CDR3: CASSRIGLAGREQYF; DNA: TGTGCCAGCAGCCGAATTGGCCTAGCGGGGAGAGAGCAGTACTTC
J: TRBJ1-5; V: TRBV15; D: .; size: few; CDR3: CATSRASSNQPQHF; DNA: TGTGCCACCAGCAGAGCTAGCAGCAATCAGCCCCAGCATTTT
J: TRBJ1-2; V: TRBV5-5; D: TRBD1; size: .; CDR3: CASRPGQGAVGGYTF; DNA: TGTGCCAGCAGGCCCGGACAGGGGGCGGTAGGTGGCTACACCTTC
J: TRBJ2-3; V: TRBV27; D: TRBD2; size: .; CDR3: CASSTRLAGGLADTQYF; DNA: TGTGCCAGCAGTACCCGACTAGCGGGAGGTCTGGCAGATACGCAGTATTTT
J: TRBJ2-1; V: TRBV11-2; D: TRBD2; size: few; CDR3: CASSLDGTSGRAGSYNEQFF; DNA: TGTGCCAGCAGCTTAGATGGGACTAGCGGGAGGGCCGGGTCCTACAATGAGCAGTTCTTC
J: TRBJ2-5; V: TRBV5-1; D: TRBD2; size: .; CDR3: CASSLALLAGDRETQYF; DNA: TGCGCCAGCAGCTTGGCCCTCCTAGCGGGAGATCGAGAGACCCAGTACTTC
J: TRBJ2-3; V: TRBV12-3/TRBV12-4; D: .; size: .; CDR3: CASSFGGDTEYF; DNA: TGTGCCAGCAGTTTTGGAGGAGATACGGAGTATTTT
J: TRBJ2-7; V: TRBV7-2; D: .; size: .; CDR3: CASSDPLAPEQYF; DNA: TGTGCCAGCAGCGATCCACTAGCTCCTGAGCAGTACTTC
J: TRBJ2-7; V: TRBV29-1; D: .; size: once; CDR3: CSVDGSGYEQYF; DNA: TGCAGCGTTGATGGTTCAGGGTACGAGCAGTACTTC
J: TRBJ2-3; V: TRBV5-1; D: TRBD2; size: few; CDR3: CASSLNSVAGVQYTQYF; DNA: TGCGCCAGCAGTCTCAACTCGGTAGCGGGGGTGCAGTATACGCAGTATTTT
J: TRBJ2-7; V: TRBV2; D: TRBD2; size: .; CDR3: CANGAGVPAIQYF; DNA: TGTGCCAACGGAGCGGGAGTACCCGCAATTCAGTACTTC
J: TRBJ2-7; V: TRBV20-1; D: TRBD2; size: once; CDR3: CSASSTSGPYEQCF; DNA: TGCAGTGCCAGCTCGACTAGCGGCCCCTACGAGCAGTGCTTC
J: TRBJ2-3; V: TRBV20-1; D: TRBD2; size: .; CDR3: CSASLAGGADTQYF; DNA: TGCAGTGCTAGTCTCGCGGGGGGGGCTGATACGCAGTATTTT
J: TRBJ2-1; V: TRBV20-1; D: TRBD2; size: .; CDR3: CSARSQGTSGSRMNEQFF; DNA: TGCAGTGCCCGTTCACAAGGTACTAGCGGGAGTCGTATGAATGAGCAGTTCTTC
J: TRBJ1-4; V: TRBV7-9; D: .; size: few; CDR3: CASSSSAVADNEKLFF; DNA: TGTGCCAGCAGCTCTTCGGCGGTGGCGGACAATGAAAAACTGTTTTTT
J: TRBJ2-7; V: TRBV29-1; D: TRBD1; size: few; CDR3: CSVGDRGSSYEQYF; DNA: TGCAGCGTTGGGGACAGGGGAAGCTCCTACGAGCAGTACTTC
J: TRBJ2-1; V: TRBV21-1; D: .; size: few; CDR3: CASSKVAGTGFSAYNEQFF; DNA: TGTGCCAGCAGCAAAGTGGCCGGGACAGGGTTTTCTGCCTACAATGAGCAGTTCTTC
J: TRBJ2-5; V: TRBV5-1; D: .; size: .; CDR3: CASSPGKQQYF; DNA: TGCGCCAGCAGCCCCGGGAAGCAGCAGTACTTC
J: TRBJ2-5; V: TRBV6-6; D: .; size: once; CDR3: CASSPLSGGETQYF; DNA: TGTGCCAGCAGTCCTCTCTCGGGCGGGGAGACCCAGTACTTC
J: TRBJ2-3; V: TRBV6-1; D: .; size: .; CDR3: CASTSKDKARDTQYF; DNA: TGTGCCAGCACCTCAAAGGACAAGGCTCGAGATACGCAGTATTTT
J: TRBJ2-7; V: TRBV6-6; D: TRBD1; size: few; CDR3: CASSGQGQDEQYF; DNA: TGTGCCAGCAGCGGACAGGGTCAGGACGAGCAGTACTTC
J: TRBJ2-7; V: TRBV6-5; D: TRBD2; size: .; CDR3: CASSYSTSRRGVNEQYF; DNA: TGTGCCAGCAGTTACTCGACGTCTCGGCGGGGGGTGAACGAGCAGTACTTC
J: TRBJ1-2; V: TRBV19; D: TRBD1; size: .; CDR3: CASKGQMDYGYTF; DNA: TGTGCCAGCAAGGGACAGATGGACTATGGCTACACCTTC
J: TRBJ2-7; V: TRBV4-2; D: TRBD2; size: .; CDR3: CASSQDMAGGLEQYF; DNA: TGTGCCAGCAGCCAAGATATGGCGGGGGGGCTCGAGCAGTACTTC
J: TRBJ1-2; V: TRBV7-2; D: TRBD1; size: once; CDR3: CASSQRDSGFTRGIYGYTF; DNA: TGTGCCAGCAGCCAAAGGGACAGTGGATTTACACGGGGGATCTATGGCTACACCTTC
J: TRBJ2-1; V: TRBV3-1; D: TRBD2; size: .; CDR3: CASRRGGYNEQFF; DNA: TGTGCCAGCAGGCGCGGGGGTTACAATGAGCAGTTCTTC
J: TRBJ1-4; V: TRBV5-1; D: .; size: .; CDR3: CASSLEGQGLNEKLFF; DNA: TGCGCCAGCAGCTTGGAGGGACAAGGTCTTAATGAAAAACTGTTTTTT
J: TRBJ2-1; V: TRBV24-1; D: TRBD2; size: few; CDR3: CATSDRLAGDLNEQFF; DNA: TGTGCCACCAGTGACCGACTAGCGGGAGATCTCAATGAGCAGTTCTTC
J: TRBJ2-2; V: TRBV27; D: TRBD2; size: .; CDR3: CASSPLSAGGPGELFF; DNA: TGTGCCAGCAGTCCCCTTTCTGCGGGGGGGCCTGGGGAGCTGTTTTTT
J: TRBJ1-2; V: TRBV27; D: .; size: .; CDR3: CASSPRDTQYYYGYTF; DNA: TGTGCCAGCAGTCCCCGGGACACCCAGTACTACTATGGCTACACCTTC
J: TRBJ2-3; V: TRBV29-1; D: .; size: few; CDR3: CSVEDRSADTQYF; DNA: TGCAGCGTTGAAGATCGTTCGGCAGATACGCAGTATTTT
J: TRBJ2-7; V: TRBV10-3; D: .; size: .; CDR3: CAISPAAYEQYF; DNA: TGTGCCATCAGCCCTGCGGCTTACGAGCAGTACTTC